The 17 T cell receptor beta chains below come from one sample, sequenced in a study of blood T cell repertoires in COVID-19. The data were produced by immunoSEQ multiplex PCR, yet TCRdb's version contains in-frame clones alone and is incomplete. The data contain hundreds of thousands of clones, approximately 86% of them singletons. Source material: peripheral blood. The source is a man aged 18-30 years with active or convalescent COVID-19.

The J gene is TRBJ2-1, the V gene TRBV19, with TRBD2 identical over 9 bases. The CDR3 has 15 amino acids. V dropped 3 bases and J dropped 10; count of bases not matched to a gene: 10. Germline CDR1 reads LNHDA; CDR2 reads SQIVND (reference sequence). This CDR3 is CASSMGVAGAKEQFF. CDR3 in DNA: TGTGCCAGTAGTATGGGGGTAGCGGGGGCAAAAGAGCAGTTCTTC.

The V gene is TRBV7-2, the J gene TRBJ1-6; D perhaps matches TRBD1 (6 bases). This CDR3 comprises 13 residues. Germline values: CDR1 SGHTA, CDR2 FQGNSA. Trimming shortened V by 5 bases and J by 9 bases, and 11 bases separated the two germline ends. This chain's CDR3 is CASSPGQSSPLHF. The CDR3 DNA follows: TGTGCCAGCAGCCCAGGACAGAGTTCACCCCTCCACTTT.

This clone has a handful of counts. CDR3 protein: CASSSQGTPQETQYF. The CDR3 DNA is TGCGCCAGCAGCTCTCAGGGTACTCCACAAGAGACCCAGTACTTC. The chain uses TRBV5-1 and TRBJ2-5, with D possibly TRBD1 on 5 matching bases. The CDR3 length is 15 residues. Germline CDR1 SGHRS, CDR2 YFSETQ. V lost 3 bases and J lost 2, with 14 bases in between.

This chain uses TRBV11-2 with TRBJ1-4; possibly TRBD1 for D (5 bases). This CDR3 has 15 amino acids. Trimming removed 0 bases at V and 5 bases at J, with 10 bases between. Looked up from germline, CDR1 is SGHAT and CDR2 is FQNNGV. CDR3 DNA: TGTGCCAGCAGCTTAGACTGGGGCCGAAATGAAAAACTGTTTTTT. This sequence encodes CASSLDWGRNEKLFF. The entire variable domain, with the rest obtained from reference TRBV11-2 and TRBJ1-4, is as follows: EAGVAQSPRYKIIEKRQSVAFWCNPISGHATLYWYQQILGQGPKLLIQFQNNGVVDDSQLPKDRFSAERLKGVDSTLKIQPAKLEDSAVYLCASSLDWGRNEKLFFGSGTQLSVL.

This clone was picked up many times. The chain links TRBV10-2 to TRBJ2-5; TRBD2 agrees at 12 bases. The germline CDR1 and CDR2 sequences are WSHSY and SAAADI. The CDR3 contains 14 residues. V shed 5 bases and J 5 bases; nucleotides not matched to a gene: 3. In nucleotides, the CDR3 is TGCGCCAGCAGTTTCGGACTAGCGGGGGAGACCCAGTACTTC. It yields the protein CASSFGLAGETQYF.

This clone was detected many times. The chain uses TRBV7-9 and TRBJ1-5, with 8 nucleotides matching TRBD1. Germline CDR1 and CDR2: SEHNR and FQNEAQ (reference sequence). The CDR3 sequence is 19 residues long. Germline trimming cut 1 base from V and 0 bases from J; bases unmatched to any gene: 11. The CDR3 DNA reads TGTGCCAGCAGCTTAGGGACAGGGATGGGGGTCTATAGCAATCAGCCCCAGCATTTT. It is translated as CASSLGTGMGVYSNQPQHF.

The J gene is TRBJ1-3, the V gene TRBV11-2; D is ambiguous. V was clipped by 2 bases and J by 10 bases, with 9 bases between them. In germline, CDR1 is SGHAT, CDR2 FQNNGV. CDR3 length: 12 amino acids. The CDR3 sequence is CASSLSGLTIYF. CDR3 nucleotides: TGTGCCAGCAGCTTATCCGGTCTGACCATATATTTT.

The gene calls are TRBV7-7 and TRBJ2-1; TRBD1 aligns across 9 bases. CDR1 is SSHAT and CDR2 is FNYEAQ in the germline V gene (reference sequence). There are 18 residues in the CDR3. With V trimmed by 1 base and J by 5 bases, 12 bases remained unmatched. The CDR3: CASSLGFFSGQGNNEQFF. The CDR3 nucleotides are TGTGCCAGCAGCTTAGGTTTTTTTAGTGGACAGGGGAACAATGAGCAGTTCTTC.

DNA of the CDR3: TGTGCCAGCAACCAGGGGTGGTACACTGAAGCTTTCTTT. Translating gives CASNQGWYTEAFF. The chain combines TRBV12-3 or TRBV12-4 with TRBJ1-1, with D perhaps TRBD1 (6 bases). The CDR3 is 13 residues long. V was trimmed by 7 bases and J by 3 bases, leaving 12 bases between them.

The V and J genes are TRBV11-2 and TRBJ1-5, with 10 bases lining up with TRBD1. With V trimmed by 3 bases and J by 4 bases, 3 bases remained unmatched. From germline, CDR1 is SGHAT and CDR2 FQNNGV. The CDR3 is 15 residues long. The CDR3 loop reads CASSFGQGDNQPQHF. Written as DNA, the CDR3 is TGTGCCAGCAGCTTTGGACAGGGGGATAATCAGCCCCAGCATTTT.

V is TRBV11-3 and J is TRBJ2-7; D is undetermined. The CDR3 sequence is 13 residues long. V was pared by 5 bases and J by 0 bases, with 8 bases between. The germline gives CDR1 SGHNT, CDR2 YENEEA. In DNA form, the CDR3 reads TGTGCCAGCAGCCCCCCCAGCTCCTACGAGCAGTACTTC. Its protein is CASSPPSSYEQYF.

The CDR3, as DNA: TGTGCCAGCAGTTACTTTGGCGGAACCTACGAGCAGTACTTC. As protein: CASSYFGGTYEQYF. This rearrangement joins TRBV6-5 to TRBJ2-7; the D is unclear. Germline CDR1 is MNHEY and CDR2 is SVGAGI. The V end lost 1 base, the J end lost 2 bases, and 9 bases lay between the germline ends. The CDR3 sequence is 14 residues long.

This rearrangement joins TRBV29-1 to TRBJ1-4, with 8 nucleotides matching TRBD1. Losses at the gene ends were 3 bases for V and 4 bases for J; bases not matched to a gene: 7. There are 15 residues in the CDR3. Germline V gene sequence: CDR1 SQVTM, CDR2 ANQGSEA. The CDR3 region has the DNA TGCAGCGTTGACTCCGGGACAGGAGATAATGAAAAACTGTTTTTT. Translated, it gives CSVDSGTGDNEKLFF.

The chain recombines TRBV2 with TRBJ2-5; 7 bases fit TRBD2. CDR3 length equals 15 residues. In germline, CDR1 is SNHLY, CDR2 FYNNEI. With V trimmed by 2 bases and J by 4 bases, 7 bases remained unmatched. CDR3 DNA sequence: TGTGCCAGCAGTGAAACCTGGGCTAGCGGAGAGACCCAGTACTTC. Protein: CASSETWASGETQYF.

The genes are TRBV19 and TRBJ1-1, with a tentative D call TRBD1 (6 bases). The germline CDR1 and CDR2 sequences are LNHDA and SQIVND (reference sequence). Trimming stripped 2 bases from V and 4 bases from J, with 11 bases between. The CDR3 length is 14 residues. CDR3 coding DNA: TGTGCCAGTAGTATACAGGGGTTGGGCACTGAAGCTTTCTTT. Its protein product is CASSIQGLGTEAFF.

A single count supports this clone. This rearrangement joins TRBV4-1 to TRBJ2-5; 8 bases are a match to TRBD2. Trimming at V came to 4 bases and at J to 4 bases, leaving 8 bases not matched to a gene. CDR1 is MGHRA, CDR2 YSYEKL, per germline. The CDR3 runs to 15 residues. Here the CDR3 DNA reads TGCGCCAGCAGCCCGGGGGGGGTGAGAGGAGAGACCCAGTACTTC. Amino acids: CASSPGGVRGETQYF.

The chain joins TRBV6-5 to TRBJ2-1; TRBD2 aligns across 9 bases. The germline V gene encodes CDR1 MNHEY and CDR2 SVGAGI. The CDR3 consists of 16 residues. Germline trimming cut 0 bases from V and 5 bases from J; bases unmatched to any gene: 5. The CDR3 region is CASSYSWRGGNNEQFF. For the CDR3, the DNA is TGTGCCAGCAGTTACTCGTGGCGGGGGGGGAACAATGAGCAGTTCTTC.